This T cell receptor beta chain was identified during a study of CD8 T cells in ankylosing spondylitis. MiXCR, applied by TCRdb to the 5' RACE reads, yields one record per CDR3 protein. The table records roughly 670,000 distinct CDR3 sequences, 15% to 20% of them present only once. A word on this clonotype: Its antigen is as yet unknown.

The CDR3 has 15 amino acids. Losses at the gene ends were 5 bases for V and 1 base for J; bases not matched to a gene: 4. General observations from the study: About 8 highly homologous variants made up a TCR beta motif that seemed to typify ankylosing spondylitis blood. Prior literature has documented some motif variants in synovial fluid and blood from reactive arthritis. Peripheral blood samples showed relatively rare disease-linked clones, and these clones were CD8+.

The gene calls are TRBV12-3 or TRBV12-4 and TRBJ1-5; 8 bases line up with TRBD1. The TCR was taken from a male donor with ankylosing spondylitis. Sequencing was carried out using blood, either unsorted or a sorted T cell fraction (not recorded which). The CDR3 coding sequence is TGTGCCAGCAGTATCGGGACAGGCAGCAATCAGCCCCAGCATTTT. This translates into CASSIGTGSNQPQHF.